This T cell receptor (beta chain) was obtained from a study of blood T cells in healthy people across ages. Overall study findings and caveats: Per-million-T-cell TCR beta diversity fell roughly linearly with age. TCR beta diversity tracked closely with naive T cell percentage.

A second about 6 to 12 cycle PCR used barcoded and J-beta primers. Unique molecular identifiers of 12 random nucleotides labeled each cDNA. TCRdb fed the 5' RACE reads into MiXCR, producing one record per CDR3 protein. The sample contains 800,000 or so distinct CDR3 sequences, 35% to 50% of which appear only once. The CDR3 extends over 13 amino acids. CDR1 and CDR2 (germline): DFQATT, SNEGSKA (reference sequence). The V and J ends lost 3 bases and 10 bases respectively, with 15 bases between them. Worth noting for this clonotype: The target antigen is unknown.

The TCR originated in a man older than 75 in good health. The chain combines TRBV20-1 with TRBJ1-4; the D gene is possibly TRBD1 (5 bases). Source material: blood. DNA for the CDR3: TGCAGTGCTAGTCGGAAGGGGTTTGGAAAACTGTTTTTT. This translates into CSASRKGFGKLFF.